This record concerns one TCR beta chain sequence. Original data processing: Researchers report that nucleated cell counts were estimated from reference gene primer amplification. Clones were sequenced by immunoSEQ multiplex PCR, and TCRdb holds only the in-frame ones, with some missing. V, J and clone size are taken as reported in that table, and D and trimming were inferred from the DNA itself. The table has about 200,000 clones, approximately 86% seen once. The data stem from a study of blood T cell repertoires in COVID-19. The wider study: Sources were T cells, B-cell-depleted T cells, or PBMCs; the material itself was cDNA or gDNA.

The source is a woman in her forties with acute COVID-19. Sequencing was carried out using PBMCs or T cells enriched from blood (not recorded which).

The CDR3 region is CASSSLGEGGYTF. The CDR3 region has the DNA TGTGCCAGCAGTTCCTTAGGGGAGGGGGGCTACACCTTC. The rearrangement links TRBV27 to TRBJ1-2; the D gene is possibly TRBD1 (5 bases). CDR3 length: 13 amino acids. Trimming left V 4 bases short and J 8 bases short, with 14 bases between. CDR1 is MNHEY, CDR2 SMNVEV, per germline (reference sequence).